The source of this TCR beta chain is a study of T cell responses to AZD1222 COVID-19 vaccine. Findings and limits, study-wide: Donors skewed white British and female; clonal diversity was possibly underestimated. Vaccine-associated CD4 TCRs ranged over spike, dominating at 160-218 and 743-854.

CDR1 is LNHDA, CDR2 SQIVND, per germline (reference sequence). CDR3 size: 15 residues. The junction had 10 bases not matched to a gene; V was cut back by 5 bases and J by 4 bases. A remark on this clone: The target antigen is unknown.

The table came from immunoSEQ multiplex PCR; TCRdb's copy has only in-frame clones and leaves some out. The table lists 180,000 or so clones, 88% of them singletons. The receptor's source is an adult in good health. Sequencing was performed on peripheral blood, taken on day 0 of AZD1222 vaccination. V gene TRBV19 combines with J gene TRBJ1-2; TRBD1 aligns across 7 bases. CDR3 region: CASSPSGQNSYGYTF. For the CDR3, the DNA is TGTGCCAGTAGTCCCTCGGGACAGAATAGCTATGGCTACACCTTC.